Following are 3 T cell receptor beta chains from one sample sequenced in a study of blood T cells in healthy people across ages. The use of a sample-barcoded 5' primer and a J-beta primer mix characterized a second PCR of roughly 7 to 11 cycles. TCRdb independently ran MiXCR on the 5' RACE reads; one entry per CDR3 protein. This sample has around 1,700,000 distinct CDR3 sequences, with roughly 30% found just once. Sequenced material: blood. The receptors come from a woman aged 30 to 39 in good health.

This clonotype has a count of ten or more. V and J are TRBV29-1 and TRBJ2-7; 7 bases line up with TRBD2. The CDR3 consists of 14 residues. The germline gives CDR1 SQVTM, CDR2 ANQGSEA. Unmatched junction bases numbered 7, after V lost 2 bases and J lost 3 bases. This CDR3 reads CSVETAGDGYEQYF. CDR3 nucleotide sequence: TGCAGCGTTGAAACCGCGGGAGATGGCTACGAGCAGTACTTC.

This clonotype appeared a single time. A much larger clone sits a single nucleotide away, making a read error possible. This sequence joins TRBV10-2 and TRBJ2-4; the D gene is possibly TRBD1 (6 bases). Looked up from germline, CDR1 is WSHSY and CDR2 is SAAADI. The CDR3 is made up of 16 amino acids. Deletions cut 3 bases from V and 0 bases from J, with 12 bases between. CDR3 residues: CASSEPQGLAKNIQYF. The CDR3 nucleotides are TGCGCCAGCAGTGAACCACAGGGATTAGCCAAAAACATTCAGTACTTC.

The chain carries TRBV20-1 and TRBJ1-5, with D possibly being TRBD1 (6 bases). CDR1 is DFQATT and CDR2 is SNEGSKA in the germline V gene (reference sequence). Between the trimmed V and J ends, which lost 5 bases and 4 bases, there was a span of 12 bases. There are 13 residues in the CDR3. In DNA, the CDR3 is TGCAGTGCTTGGGTGCAGGGGAATCAGCCCCAGCATTTT. Translation: CSAWVQGNQPQHF.